Presented here are 8 T cell receptor beta chains from one specimen sequenced in a study of shared clonotypes between healthy human individuals. Profiled with immunoSEQ multiplex PCR; TCRdb holds only in-frame clones, not every one. The sample consists of over 2 million clones, around 93% of them appearing once. The sample taken for sequencing was naive CD4+ T cells from PBMCs. Subset described: CD45RA+ positively selected. Receptors originate from a young man in good health. Some clones in this sample may be carry-over from other donors' samples.

The rearrangement uses TRBV5-1 and TRBJ2-1; the D gene is possibly TRBD1 (6 bases). The CDR3 consists of 16 residues. V lost 0 bases to trimming and J lost 8 bases, with 18 bases between them. Germline loops: CDR1 SGHRS, CDR2 YFSETQ. The DNA of the CDR3 is TGCGCCAGCAGCTTGGGGTGGACAGAAACGTTGTATGAGCAGTTCTTC. Translating gives CASSLGWTETLYEQFF.

V gene TRBV27 combines with J gene TRBJ2-1; 7 nucleotides match TRBD2. The germline V gene has CDR1 MNHEY and CDR2 SMNVEV (reference sequence). The CDR3 has 19 amino acids. The J segment lost 0 bases and the V segment lost 3 bases, leaving 14 bases of the junction unmatched. The CDR3 nucleotides read TGTGCCAGCAGTTTGCGGGGGAGGTCCCATTGGGGCTCCTACAATGAGCAGTTCTTC. This codes for CASSLRGRSHWGSYNEQFF.

The chain couples TRBV7-2 to TRBJ1-2, with no clear D. Germline lookup yields CDR1 SGHTA and CDR2 FQGNSA. This CDR3 has 14 residues. The V end was cut by 1 base, the J end by 4 bases, with 10 bases between. For the CDR3, the DNA is TGTGCCAGCAGCTTAGATCCACCAGGCTATGGCTACACCTTC. It is translated as CASSLDPPGYGYTF.

The V gene is TRBV7-9, the J gene TRBJ2-5; the D is unclear. Germline assignment: CDR1 SEHNR and CDR2 FQNEAQ (reference sequence). The CDR3 has 16 amino acids. V was cut by 4 bases and J by 2 bases, with 17 bases left in between. The CDR3 DNA follows: TGTGCCAGCAGCTACCGAGTTGCAGCAATACAAGAGACCCAGTACTTC. This sequence encodes CASSYRVAAIQETQYF. The full variable domain, completed using reference TRBV7-9 and TRBJ2-5, is DTGVSQNPRHKITKRGQNVTFRCDPISEHNRLYWYRQTLGQGPEFLTYFQNEAQLEKSRLLSDRFSAERPKGSFSTLEIQRTEQGDSAMYLCASSYRVAAIQETQYFGPGTRLLVL.

The chain joins TRBV12-5 to TRBJ2-7; TRBD1 is a possible D gene (8 bases). The CDR3 runs to 13 residues. Germline CDR1 reads LGHNT; CDR2 reads FRNRAP. The CDR3 protein is CASGPTGGDPHRV. CDR3 nucleotides: TGTGCTAGTGGCCCTACAGGGGGGGACCCCCATAGGGTC.

V is TRBV5-1 and J is TRBJ2-7; TRBD2 might be the D (6 bases). Germline V gene lookup returns CDR1 SGHRS and CDR2 YFSETQ. Trimming took off 1 base at V and 2 bases at J, with 13 bases between the two ends. This CDR3 is built from 15 residues. This CDR3 reads CASSLLIAAAYEQYF. The CDR3 coding sequence is TGCGCCAGCAGCTTGCTAATAGCGGCTGCCTACGAGCAGTACTTC.

The gene calls are TRBV1 and TRBJ2-7; the table names TRBD1, a call not compared with the DNA. TRBV1 is described as a pseudogene. The CDR3 extends over 15 amino acids. The CDR3 nucleotides read TGCACCAGCAGCCAAGAAGAGGACAGGGCCCACGAGCAGTACTTC. Translating gives CTSSQEEDRAHEQYF.

The chain carries TRBV7-9 and TRBJ1-2; D not certain. CDR1 SEHNR and CDR2 FQNEAQ come from the germline V gene (reference sequence). CDR3 length equals 11 residues. The V end was cut by 1 base, the J end by 7 bases, with 4 bases between. The CDR3 nucleotides read TGTGCCAGCAGCTTAGAAAGTGGCTACACCTTC. Its translation is CASSLESGYTF. The full variable domain, in which reference TRBV7-9 and TRBJ1-2 provide the parts outside the CDR3, is DTGVSQNPRHKITKRGQNVTFRCDPISEHNRLYWYRQTLGQGPEFLTYFQNEAQLEKSRLLSDRFSAERPKGSFSTLEIQRTEQGDSAMYLCASSLESGYTFGSGTRLTVV.